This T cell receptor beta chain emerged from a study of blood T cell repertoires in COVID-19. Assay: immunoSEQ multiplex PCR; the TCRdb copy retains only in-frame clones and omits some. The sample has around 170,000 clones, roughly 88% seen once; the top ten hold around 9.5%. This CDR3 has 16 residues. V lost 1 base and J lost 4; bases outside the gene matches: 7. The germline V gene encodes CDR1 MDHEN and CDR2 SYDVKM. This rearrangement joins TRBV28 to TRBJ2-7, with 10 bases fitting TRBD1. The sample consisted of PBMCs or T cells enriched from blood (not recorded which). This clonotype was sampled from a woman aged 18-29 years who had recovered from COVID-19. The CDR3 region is CASSLSLGTGVYEQYF. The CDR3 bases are TGTGCCAGCAGTTTATCTCTTGGGACAGGGGTGTACGAGCAGTACTTC.